A single sample is the source of the 17 T cell receptor beta chains below, sequenced in a study of blood T cell repertoires in COVID-19. The repertoire was sequenced with immunoSEQ multiplex PCR; TCRdb's copy has only in-frame clones and lacks some. The table records roughly 70,000 clones, 90% of them present only once. The sequencing input was peripheral blood. All receptors derive from a man in his fifties with COVID-19, enrolled during active disease.

CDR3 nucleotide sequence: TGTGCCTGGAGTATAAAGATCGGACAGGGTTTCCACGAGCAGTACTTC. Its translation is CAWSIKIGQGFHEQYF. The chain employs TRBV30 and TRBJ2-7, with 8 bases aligning to TRBD1. From germline, CDR1 is GTSNPN and CDR2 SVGIG (reference sequence). V was pared by 2 bases and J by 5 bases, with 14 bases of the junction left unmatched. This CDR3 has 16 amino acids.

This chain joins TRBV7-6 and TRBJ1-4; D call uncertain. Germline V gene data show CDR1 as SGHVS and CDR2 as FNYEAQ. Trimming shortened V by 4 bases and J by 8 bases, and 17 bases separated the two germline ends. The CDR3 covers 15 residues. This CDR3 reads CASSSTYMRQEKLFF. DNA for the CDR3: TGTGCCAGCAGCTCGACGTATATGCGGCAGGAAAAACTGTTTTTT.

The rearrangement links TRBV19 to TRBJ2-7; TRBD1 is a possible D gene (6 bases). The CDR3 sequence is 15 residues long. In germline, CDR1 is LNHDA, CDR2 SQIVND (reference sequence). Between the trimmed V and J ends, which lost 3 bases and 1 base, there was a span of 13 bases. The CDR3 is CASSISGQGSYEQYF. The CDR3 nucleotides are TGTGCCAGTAGTATTTCCGGGCAGGGGTCCTACGAGCAGTACTTC.

This rearrangement joins TRBV28 to TRBJ2-3, with TRBD2 as a possible D gene (6 bases). In germline, CDR1 is MDHEN, CDR2 SYDVKM. Trimming cost V 3 bases and J 10 bases, with 11 bases left between them. This CDR3 is built from 12 residues. DNA of the CDR3: TGTGCCAGCAGTTTTAGAGCGGGCCCGCAGTATTTT. This sequence encodes CASSFRAGPQYF.

This chain connects TRBV5-6 to TRBJ1-4; 10 nucleotides line up with TRBD1. Germline V CDR1 and CDR2: SGHDT, YYEEEE. The trim removed 4 bases at V and 6 bases at J, leaving 12 bases unmatched. The length of the CDR3 is 17 residues. CDR3 DNA: TGTGCCAGCAGCGGGACAGGGGCCTTTACAACGGATGAAAAACTGTTTTTT. Amino acids: CASSGTGAFTTDEKLFF.

The rearrangement joins TRBV6-5 to TRBJ1-1; the D is unclear. Germline CDR1 reads MNHEY; CDR2 reads SVGAGI. V shed 2 bases and J shed 2 bases, with 9 bases lying between them. The CDR3 has 14 residues. The CDR3 loop reads CASSYRGLNTEAFF. The DNA of the CDR3 is TGTGCCAGCAGTTACCGGGGTTTAAACACTGAAGCTTTCTTT.

V usage is TRBV11-2 and J usage is TRBJ2-7; tentative D call: TRBD1 (6 bases). V lost 2 bases to trimming and J lost 5 bases, with 13 bases between them. Germline V CDR1 and CDR2: SGHAT, FQNNGV. CDR3 size: 14 residues. CDR3 sequence: CASSLNRVSDEQYF. The CDR3 DNA sequence: TGTGCCAGCAGCTTAAACAGGGTCTCGGACGAGCAGTACTTC. The full variable domain, in which reference TRBV11-2 and TRBJ2-7 provide the parts outside the CDR3, is EAGVAQSPRYKIIEKRQSVAFWCNPISGHATLYWYQQILGQGPKLLIQFQNNGVVDDSQLPKDRFSAERLKGVDSTLKIQPAKLEDSAVYLCASSLNRVSDEQYFGPGTRLTVT.

Details on this clone: Distinct nucleotide sequences in the sample also encode this CDR3. The chain joins TRBV20-1 to TRBJ1-1; possible D gene TRBD1, 5 bases. Germline assignment: CDR1 DFQATT and CDR2 SNEGSKA (reference sequence). This CDR3 is 11 amino acids long. Trimming stripped 3 bases from V and 8 bases from J, with 10 bases between. CDR3 sequence reads: CSASRGEEAFF. The CDR3 DNA follows: TGCAGTGCTAGTCGGGGGGAGGAAGCTTTCTTT.

The V gene is TRBV11-2, the J gene TRBJ2-1; TRBD2 agrees at 10 bases. The germline CDR1 and CDR2 sequences are SGHAT and FQNNGV. The CDR3 sequence is 16 residues long. The V segment lost 5 bases and the J segment 6 bases; nucleotides outside the gene matches: 10. The CDR3 sequence is CASSRLSGRMFNEQFF. The CDR3 region has the DNA TGTGCCAGCAGCCGACTTAGCGGGAGGATGTTCAATGAGCAGTTCTTC.

V usage is TRBV10-3 and J usage is TRBJ2-3; a weak D match, TRBD2 (5 bases). V was clipped by 1 base and J by 8 bases, with 19 bases between them. Germline V gives CDR1 ENHRY, CDR2 SYGVKD. The CDR3 has 16 amino acids. As DNA, the CDR3 is TGTGCCATCAGTGAGTGGGAGACAACACTATATGGTACGCAGTATTTT. Protein sequence: CAISEWETTLYGTQYF.

Written as DNA, the CDR3 is TGTGCCAGCAGCGTAGTGGGCAGCTACAATGAGCAGTTCTTC. Its protein is CASSVVGSYNEQFF. The V call is TRBV9, the J call TRBJ2-1; no clear D. The V gene lost 0 bases and the J gene lost 3 bases, with 7 bases spanning the gap. The CDR3 consists of 14 residues. The germline V gene has CDR1 SGDLS and CDR2 YYNGEE. Full variable domain (outside the CDR3, taken from reference TRBV9 and TRBJ2-1): DSGVTQTPKHLITATGQRVTLRCSPRSGDLSVYWYQQSLDQGLQFLIQYYNGEERAKGNILERFSAQQFPDLHSELNLSSLELGDSALYFCASSVVGSYNEQFFGPGTRLTVL.

This rearrangement joins TRBV6-4 to TRBJ2-1; the D is unclear. Germline V gives CDR1 MRHNA, CDR2 SNTAGT. V was pared by 3 bases and J by 12 bases, with 15 bases between. The CDR3 covers 13 residues. The DNA of the CDR3 is TGTGCCAGCAGTGAGCAGGCTGGCATGGTGCAGTTCTTC. Encoded protein: CASSEQAGMVQFF.

The chain has TRBV5-1 and TRBJ2-2; TRBD1 matches 9 bases. V trimming: 4 bases; J trimming: 6 bases; junction bases outside the gene matches: 7. The CDR3 is made up of 15 amino acids. Germline V gene sequence: CDR1 SGHRS, CDR2 YFSETQ. The CDR3 coding sequence is TGCGCCAGCAGCCGGGGACAGGGTGAATCCGGGGAGCTGTTTTTT. It specifies CASSRGQGESGELFF.

The chain recombines TRBV4-1 with TRBJ1-1, with D possibly TRBD1 on 6 matching bases. V lost 6 bases and J 0 bases, leaving 17 bases between the germline ends. Germline lookup yields CDR1 MGHRA and CDR2 YSYEKL. The CDR3 runs 16 residues. The CDR3 nucleotides read TGCGCCAGCAGACCCTTGGGGGGGCAGATGAACACTGAAGCTTTCTTT. Amino acids: CASRPLGGQMNTEAFF.

This clone was recorded only once. The genes are TRBV3-1 (or the pseudogene TRBV3-2) and TRBJ1-1; no clear D. Per germline, CDR1 LGHDT and CDR2 YNNKEL (reference sequence). V was cut by 4 bases and J by 8 bases, with 14 bases left in between. This CDR3 is built from 13 residues. The CDR3 nucleotides are TGTGCCAGCAGCCTATACGGGGAGGGCGAAGCTTTCTTT. This sequence encodes CASSLYGEGEAFF.

The V gene is TRBV24-1, the J gene TRBJ2-5; 10 bases fit TRBD1. Germline trimming cut 4 bases from V and 4 bases from J; bases unmatched to any gene: 8. The germline CDR1 and CDR2 sequences are KGHDR and SFDVKD. The CDR3 runs to 16 residues. As DNA, the CDR3 is TGTGCCACCAGTGAGGGGGGGACAGGGGTGGGAGAGACCCAGTACTTC. Its translation is CATSEGGTGVGETQYF.

V usage is TRBV28 and J usage is TRBJ1-5; the D gene is possibly TRBD1 (6 bases). Germline V gives CDR1 MDHEN, CDR2 SYDVKM. With 6 bases removed from V and 0 bases from J, the gap between germline ends came to 12 bases. The CDR3 spans 15 residues. CDR3 residues: CASRFRGYSNQPQHF. The DNA for the CDR3 is TGTGCCAGCAGGTTCAGGGGTTATAGCAATCAGCCCCAGCATTTT.